Shown below are 28 T cell receptor beta chains from a single sample sequenced in a study of human T cells and chemical hapten exposure. TCRdb analysed the RACE reads with MiXCR anew, one entry per CDR3 protein. The sample has more than 95,000 distinct CDR3 sequences, 25% to 30% seen once. Stated time point: patch test 3, about 24 weeks after DPC sensitization. Treatment indicated: therapeutic diphenylcyclopropenone sensitization with weekly scalp DPC. This material consisted of whole blood, taken in connection with sensitization to the hapten diphenylcyclopropenone (DPC). The receptors originated from a man aged 35 to 55 with alopecia areata. Some clones in this sample may be carry-over from other donors' samples.

This clonotype occurred a few times. This chain links TRBV7-2 with TRBJ2-7; D not certain. This CDR3 comprises 17 residues. V lost 0 bases and J lost 6, with 21 bases in between. Germline lookup yields CDR1 SGHTA and CDR2 FQGNSA. The CDR3 bases are TGTGCCAGCAGCTTAGCCGTGGGCAGCCAGTATGTATTCGAGCAGTACTTC. Its protein product is CASSLAVGSQYVFEQYF.

V usage is TRBV6-6 and J usage is TRBJ2-5; 7 bases align to TRBD1. CDR1 and CDR2 from the germline V gene are MNHNY and SVGAGI (reference sequence). The CDR3 length is 15 residues. Trimming at V came to 6 bases and at J to 3 bases, leaving 10 bases not matched to a gene. The CDR3 coding sequence is TGTGCCAGCAGCCAAACCGGGACAGCCAAAGAGACCCAGTACTTC. Its protein is CASSQTGTAKETQYF.

The rearrangement uses TRBV15 and TRBJ1-2; 8 bases agree with TRBD1. The CDR3 runs 15 residues. V was pared by 5 bases and J by 4 bases, with 9 bases of the junction left unmatched. Germline-derived CDR1 and CDR2 are LNHNV and YYDKDF (reference sequence). Here the CDR3 reads CATSGTTGARYGYTF. DNA of the CDR3: TGTGCCACCAGCGGAACGACAGGGGCCCGCTATGGCTACACCTTC.

Regarding this clonotype: A much larger clone lies a single base off, so this may be a read error. The chain joins TRBV7-6 to TRBJ2-3, with 9 bases identical to TRBD1. Germline V gives CDR1 SGHVS, CDR2 FNYEAQ. The CDR3 spans 14 residues. The CDR3 sequence: CASSLGTGGNTQNF. CDR3 sequence (DNA): TGTGCCAGCAGCTTAGGAACAGGGGGCAATACGCAGAATTTT.

This sequence joins TRBV6-5 and TRBJ1-4; D is unresolved. The CDR3 has 15 amino acids. V lost 6 bases and J lost 0, with 11 bases in between. Germline values: CDR1 MNHEY, CDR2 SVGAGI. In DNA, the CDR3 is TGTGCCAGCAGCCACGACACCTCAACTAATGAAAAACTGTTTTTT. Translation gives CASSHDTSTNEKLFF.

The chain couples TRBV4-1 to TRBJ2-5; 8 positions match TRBD2. CDR3 length: 15 amino acids. Germline loops: CDR1 MGHRA, CDR2 YSYEKL. J was trimmed by 6 bases and V by 0 bases; bases with no gene match: 6. CDR3 protein: CASSQEAVAGKTQYF. CDR3 nucleotides: TGCGCCAGCAGCCAAGAAGCGGTAGCGGGGAAGACCCAGTACTTC.

The chain couples TRBV5-1 to TRBJ2-1; 8 bases are shared with TRBD2. The CDR3 is made up of 14 amino acids. Germline loops: CDR1 SGHRS, CDR2 YFSETQ. The trim removed 5 bases at V and 3 bases at J, leaving 4 bases unmatched. The CDR3 loop reads CASSGSGSYNEQFF. In nucleotides, the CDR3 is TGCGCCAGCAGTGGGAGCGGGAGCTACAATGAGCAGTTCTTC.

This clonotype was seen a handful of times. This chain connects TRBV12-3 or TRBV12-4 to TRBJ2-2, with D possibly TRBD2 on 5 matching bases. The CDR3 is made up of 15 amino acids. V was pared by 6 bases and J by 0 bases, with 11 bases between. This CDR3 is CASREEISNTGELFF. In DNA form, the CDR3 reads TGTGCCAGCAGGGAGGAAATTTCGAACACCGGGGAGCTGTTTTTT.

This clonotype appeared a few times. The genes are TRBV12-3 or TRBV12-4 and TRBJ1-5, with TRBD1 matching over 8 bases. V shed 1 base and J 6 bases; nucleotides not matched to a gene: 5. This CDR3 region has 15 residues. CDR3 nucleotides: TGTGCCAGCAGTTTAGGGACAGGGCGTAGTCAGCCCCAGCATTTT. Translation: CASSLGTGRSQPQHF.

In this sample, this clonotype turned up a few times. The chain recombines TRBV6-5 with TRBJ2-4; 7 nucleotides line up with TRBD1. The V gene end was trimmed by 0 bases and the J gene end by 3 bases; junction bases not matched to a gene: 5. The CDR3 length is 16 residues. CDR1 MNHEY and CDR2 SVGAGI come from the germline V gene. The CDR3 nucleotides read TGTGCCAGCAGTTACTCGATGGCAGGGGGCAAAAACATTCAGTACTTC. Translated: CASSYSMAGGKNIQYF.

This clonotype was observed a few times. CDR3 amino acids: CASSYSGYNSPLHF. The CDR3 DNA follows: TGTGCCAGCAGTTACTCGGGATATAATTCACCCCTCCACTTT. This rearrangement joins TRBV6-5 to TRBJ1-6; no definite D call. CDR3 length: 14 amino acids. V gave up 0 bases and J gave up 4 bases, with 4 bases separating them. Germline CDR1 and CDR2: MNHEY and SVGAGI.

This clonotype has a handful of counts. This chain connects TRBV7-8 to TRBJ2-1; TRBD1 aligns across 12 bases. The CDR3 is made up of 20 amino acids. After removal of 5 bases from V and 3 bases from J, the junction contained 17 bases not matched to a gene. The V gene's germline CDR1 is SGHVS and CDR2 FQNEAQ. The CDR3 DNA sequence: TGTGCCAGCAGCACAGATGGCGACCCGGGACAGGGGGCGTACTACAATGAGCAGTTCTTC. It codes for CASSTDGDPGQGAYYNEQFF.

The gene calls are TRBV29-1 and TRBJ2-1; 15 bases agree with TRBD2. Germline values: CDR1 SQVTM, CDR2 ANQGSEA. The CDR3 has 15 residues. With 6 bases clipped from V and 8 bases from J, the junction kept 8 bases outside the gene matches. CDR3 sequence: CSVRPGLAGGDEQFF. The CDR3 coding sequence is TGCAGCGTCAGGCCGGGACTAGCGGGAGGTGATGAGCAGTTCTTC.

This clonotype came up many times. This sequence joins TRBV28 and TRBJ2-3; D possibly corresponds to TRBD2 (5 bases). Per the germline V gene, CDR1 is MDHEN and CDR2 is SYDVKM. Trimming left V 0 bases short and J 0 bases short, with 7 bases between. This CDR3 contains 15 residues. The CDR3 coding sequence is TGTGCCAGCAGTTTATGGTCGGGGAGCACAGATACGCAGTATTTT. Protein: CASSLWSGSTDTQYF.

This chain joins TRBV5-5 and TRBJ2-5; TRBD1 is a possible D gene (5 bases). The ends were cut back, 2 bases at V and 1 base at J, with 9 bases in the middle. Per germline, CDR1 SGHKS and CDR2 YYEKEE (reference sequence). There are 14 residues in the CDR3. CDR3 in DNA: TGTGCCAGCAGCTTTAGGCAGGGCCAAGAGACCCAGTACTTC. Its protein product is CASSFRQGQETQYF.

This chain uses TRBV6-5 with TRBJ1-3; D gene ambiguous. There are 13 residues in the CDR3. CDR1 MNHEY and CDR2 SVGAGI come from the germline V gene. V shed 8 bases and J shed 0 bases, with 8 bases lying between them. The CDR3 protein is CASRSNSGNTIYF. The CDR3 region has the DNA TGTGCCAGCCGTAGCAACTCTGGAAACACCATATATTTT.

This sequence joins TRBV7-9 and TRBJ1-3; D is unclear. This CDR3 has 16 residues. In germline, CDR1 is SEHNR, CDR2 FQNEAQ (reference sequence). Trimming removed 2 bases at V and 0 bases at J, with 11 bases between. This CDR3 reads CASSLHGLGSGNTIYF. CDR3 nucleotide sequence: TGTGCCAGCAGCTTACATGGCTTGGGCTCTGGAAACACCATATATTTT.

This sequence joins TRBV5-1 and TRBJ2-1; no firm D call. The CDR3 is made up of 16 amino acids. Germline CDR1 reads SGHRS; CDR2 reads YFSETQ. The V and J ends lost 0 bases and 1 base respectively, with 11 bases between them. The DNA for the CDR3 is TGCGCCAGCAGCTTGGTTAGCACGGGTTCCTACAATGAGCAGTTCTTC. Residues: CASSLVSTGSYNEQFF.

This clonotype came up a few times. V is TRBV2 and J is TRBJ2-1; no definite D call. Germline-derived CDR1 and CDR2 are SNHLY and FYNNEI. The CDR3 is 16 residues long. V was clipped by 2 bases and J by 5 bases, with 16 bases between them. CDR3 sequence: CASSERPSLINNEQFF. In nucleotides, the CDR3 is TGTGCCAGCAGTGAAAGGCCCTCACTTATAAACAATGAGCAGTTCTTC. Full variable domain (rest looked up from reference TRBV2 and TRBJ2-1): EPEVTQTPSHQVTQMGQEVILRCVPISNHLYFYWYRQILGQKVEFLVSFYNNEISEKSEIFDDQFSVERPDGSNFTLKIRSTKLEDSAMYFCASSERPSLINNEQFFGPGTRLTVL.

This clonotype was seen many times. The gene calls are TRBV12-3 or TRBV12-4 and TRBJ2-3; D remains unclear. The germline V and J ends were trimmed by 0 bases and 5 bases, with 9 bases remaining between them. The CDR3 is made up of 14 amino acids. CDR3 in amino acids: CASSLAPRVDTQYF. CDR3 sequence (DNA): TGTGCCAGCAGTTTAGCCCCAAGGGTAGATACGCAGTATTTT.

This clonotype was found a few times. The V and J genes are TRBV6-5 and TRBJ2-1; no clear D gene. Looked up from germline, CDR1 is MNHEY and CDR2 is SVGAGI. Between the trimmed V and J ends, which lost 6 bases and 8 bases, there was a span of 17 bases. The CDR3 extends over 14 amino acids. This CDR3 is CASSPTAREDEQFF. CDR3 DNA sequence: TGTGCCAGCAGCCCCACGGCTCGAGAAGATGAGCAGTTCTTC.

V gene TRBV7-7 combines with J gene TRBJ2-2, with D unresolved. Germline loops: CDR1 SSHAT, CDR2 FNYEAQ (reference sequence). This CDR3 has 14 amino acids. Trimming cost V 6 bases and J 1 base, with 9 bases left between them. The CDR3 nucleotides read TGTGCCAGCAGTTTCCGACAGAACACCGGGGAGCTGTTTTTT. Its protein is CASSFRQNTGELFF.

CDR3 loop: CSAMEGPGTDTQYF. The CDR3 coding sequence is TGCAGTGCTATGGAGGGCCCTGGCACAGATACGCAGTATTTT. The rearrangement joins TRBV20-1 to TRBJ2-3, with D possibly matching TRBD2 (6 bases). The CDR3 totals 14 residues. CDR1 and CDR2 from the germline V gene are DFQATT and SNEGSKA (reference sequence). Trimming removed 4 bases from V and 1 base from J, with 12 bases in between.

The chain is built from TRBV10-3 and TRBJ1-6, with 9 bases aligning to TRBD1. Germline CDR1 reads ENHRY; CDR2 reads SYGVKD. The CDR3 consists of 17 residues. The J segment lost 2 bases and the V segment lost 7 bases, leaving 9 bases of the junction unmatched. For the CDR3, the DNA is TGTGCCATCAACCCCCGGGACAGGGAGGCCTATAATTCACCCCTCCACTTT. This codes for CAINPRDREAYNSPLHF.

Details on this clonotype: The junction shows a germline mismatch at one end, possibly a read error. This chain joins TRBV5-1 and TRBJ1-2, with 7 bases identical to TRBD1. Germline V gene lookup returns CDR1 SGHRS and CDR2 YFSETQ. CDR3 length: 15 residues. CDR3 sequence reads: CASSLGTGANYGDTF. In nucleotides, the CDR3 is TGCGCCAGCAGCTTGGGGACAGGAGCCAACTATGGCGACACCTTC.

The chain employs TRBV6-5 and TRBJ1-2; D might be TRBD1 (5 bases). CDR1 and CDR2 from the germline V gene are MNHEY and SVGAGI. Trimming removed 7 bases at V and 3 bases at J, with 18 bases between. The CDR3 contains 15 residues. The CDR3 loop is CASKGWQGLDYGYTF. DNA of the CDR3: TGTGCCAGCAAGGGATGGCAGGGTTTGGACTATGGCTACACCTTC.

In its sample, this clonotype was seen a few times. V gene TRBV28 combines with J gene TRBJ1-6; 10 positions match TRBD1. The V and J ends lost 4 bases and 9 bases, in that order; junction bases with no gene match: 6. Germline CDR1 is MDHEN and CDR2 is SYDVKM. This CDR3 spans 15 amino acids. The DNA of the CDR3 is TGTGCCAGCAGTTCCCCCGGGACAGGGGTTTCACCCCTCCACTTT. This encodes CASSSPGTGVSPLHF.

This clonotype was seen more than once but under ten times. This chain joins TRBV4-2 and TRBJ2-7; 12 bases line up with TRBD2. CDR1 LGHNA and CDR2 YNFKEQ come from the germline V gene. The CDR3 runs to 15 residues. The V segment lost 6 bases and the J segment 0 bases; nucleotides outside the gene matches: 3. Written as DNA, the CDR3 is TGTGCCAGCAGTCAGACTAGCGGGAGCTCCTACGAGCAGTACTTC. Its translation: CASSQTSGSSYEQYF.